This T cell receptor beta chain was sequenced during a study of regulatory T cells in long-lasting Graves disease. Study-level findings and limits: Newly diagnosed Graves' patients had higher TCR diversity than persistent ones. Persistent disease was characterized by preferential usage of TRBV28, TRBJ1-2 and TRBJ2-5. Having few samples may have compromised the accuracy.

The time point is: persistent/refractory GD, antithyroid drugs over 5 years with positive TRAb. RNA extracted from PBMCs served as the sequencing template. EDTA tubes were used for drawing approximately 9 milliliters of peripheral blood. This clonotype has more than one count but fewer than ten. Its target is not known. In building TCR beta libraries, iRepertoire HTBI primers were used together with Arm-PCR of CDR3 regions. In TCRdb, the multiplex PCR reads were re-called with MiXCR into one record per CDR3 protein. The top ten hold over 11% of the sample, which has 350,000 to 450,000 distinct CDR3 sequences, roughly a fifth seen once. The germline V gene has CDR1 SQVTM and CDR2 ANQGSEA. The CDR3 length is 14 residues. V shed 6 bases and J shed 0 bases, with 12 bases lying between them.

This specimen was peripheral blood mononuclear cells (PBMCs), taken when the disease was refractory, from a patient treated with antithyroid drugs. This sequence originates from a female donor with Graves disease. V usage is TRBV29-1 and J usage is TRBJ1-3; possible D gene TRBD1, 5 bases. CDR3 sequence (DNA): TGCAGCGTGGGGGGTGATAACTCTGGAAACACCATATATTTT. This translates into CSVGGDNSGNTIYF.